This TCR beta chain was sequenced for a study of blood T cell repertoires in COVID-19. The germline CDR1 and CDR2 sequences are KGHSH and LQKENI. The trim removed 2 bases at V and 8 bases at J, leaving 9 bases unmatched. The CDR3 is made up of 16 amino acids. Per the original data handling: Amplification of reference gene primers was used by the study to estimate nucleated cell counts. The protocol was immunoSEQ multiplex PCR, while the TCRdb copy is restricted to in-frame clones and leaves out a portion. D and trimming come from the DNA, and the V and J calls and clone size come from that table. The sample has about 53,000 clones, 77% seen once; the top ten hold roughly two fifths.

The sample was peripheral blood. This receptor was taken from an older man with active or convalescent COVID-19. The J gene is TRBJ2-1, the V gene TRBV18; TRBD1 matches at 10 bases. CDR3 region: CASSPYPGDRGYEQFF. The CDR3, as DNA: TGTGCCAGCTCACCATATCCTGGGGACAGGGGATATGAGCAGTTCTTC.